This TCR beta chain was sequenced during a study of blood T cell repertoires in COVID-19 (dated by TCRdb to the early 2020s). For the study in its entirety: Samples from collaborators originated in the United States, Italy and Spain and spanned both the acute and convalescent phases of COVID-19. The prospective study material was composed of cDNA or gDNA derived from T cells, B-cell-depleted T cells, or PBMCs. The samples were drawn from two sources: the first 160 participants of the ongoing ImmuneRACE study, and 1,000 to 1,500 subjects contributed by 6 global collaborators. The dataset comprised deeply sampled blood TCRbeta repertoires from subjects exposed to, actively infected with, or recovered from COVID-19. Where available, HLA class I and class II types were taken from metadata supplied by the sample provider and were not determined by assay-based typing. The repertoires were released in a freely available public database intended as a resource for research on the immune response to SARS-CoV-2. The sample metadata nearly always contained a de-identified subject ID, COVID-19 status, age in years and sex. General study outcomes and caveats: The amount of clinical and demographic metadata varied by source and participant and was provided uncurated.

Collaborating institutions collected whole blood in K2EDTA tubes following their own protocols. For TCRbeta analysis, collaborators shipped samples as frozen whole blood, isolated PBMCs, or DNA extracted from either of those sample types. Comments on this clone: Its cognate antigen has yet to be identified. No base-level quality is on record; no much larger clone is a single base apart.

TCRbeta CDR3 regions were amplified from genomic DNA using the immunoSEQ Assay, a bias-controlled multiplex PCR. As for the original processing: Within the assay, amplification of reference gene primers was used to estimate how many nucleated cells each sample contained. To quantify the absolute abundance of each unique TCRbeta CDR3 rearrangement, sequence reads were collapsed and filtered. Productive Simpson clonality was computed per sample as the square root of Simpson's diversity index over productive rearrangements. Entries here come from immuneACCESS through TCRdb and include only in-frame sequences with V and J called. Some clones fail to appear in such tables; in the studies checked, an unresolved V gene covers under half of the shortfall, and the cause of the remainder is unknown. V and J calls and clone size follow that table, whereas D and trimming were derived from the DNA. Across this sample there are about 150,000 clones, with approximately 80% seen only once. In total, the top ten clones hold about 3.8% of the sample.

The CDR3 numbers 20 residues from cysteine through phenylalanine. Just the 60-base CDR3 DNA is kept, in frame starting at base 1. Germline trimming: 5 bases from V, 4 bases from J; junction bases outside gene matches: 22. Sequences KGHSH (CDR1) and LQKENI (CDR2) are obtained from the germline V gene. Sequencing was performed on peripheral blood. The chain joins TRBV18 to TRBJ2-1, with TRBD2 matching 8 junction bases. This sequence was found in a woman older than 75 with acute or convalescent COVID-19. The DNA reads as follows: TGTGCCAGCTCAACGGCGAAGCCGGGACTAGTATTGCATACATACAATGAGCAGTTCTTC. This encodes CASSTAKPGLVLHTYNEQFF. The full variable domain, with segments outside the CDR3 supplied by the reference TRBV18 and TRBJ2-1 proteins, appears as NAGVMQNPRHLVRRRGQEARLRCSPMKGHSHVYWYRQLPEEGLKFMVYLQKENIIDESGMPKERFSAEFPKEGPSILRIQQVVRGDSAAYFCASSTAKPGLVLHTYNEQFFGPGTRLTVL.